Below are 14 T cell receptor beta chains sequenced from a single sample in a study of shared clonotypes between healthy human individuals. Generated by immunoSEQ multiplex PCR, the TCRdb table keeps only in-frame clones and is missing some. In the table there are over 2 million clones, 92% of which are singletons. The sample comprised naive CD4+ T cells from PBMCs. Documented subset: CD45RA+ positively selected. These receptors came from a man aged 18 to 35 in good health. Some clones in this sample may be carry-over from other donors' samples.

V and J are TRBV27 and TRBJ1-6; D is ambiguous. The V gene lost 2 bases and the J gene lost 7 bases, with 15 bases spanning the gap. The CDR3 is made up of 16 amino acids. Germline lookup yields CDR1 MNHEY and CDR2 SMNVEV (reference sequence). The CDR3 is CASSLDRLVENSPLHF. The CDR3 coding sequence is TGTGCCAGCAGTTTAGATCGTCTGGTCGAGAATTCACCCCTCCACTTT.

The CDR3 is CASSGAPLGSYNEQFF. The CDR3 bases are TGTGCCAGCAGCGGGGCCCCCCTTGGCTCCTACAATGAGCAGTTCTTC. The V and J genes are TRBV5-6 and TRBJ2-1; D may be TRBD1 (5 bases). Germline CDR1 SGHDT, CDR2 YYEEEE. The V end lost 4 bases, the J end lost 0 bases, and 14 bases lay between the germline ends. CDR3 length: 16 residues.

The rearrangement joins TRBV7-8 to TRBJ1-1; D call uncertain. The CDR3 covers 13 residues. The V end was cut by 2 bases, the J end by 5 bases, with 9 bases between. In germline, CDR1 is SGHVS, CDR2 FQNEAQ. This CDR3 reads CASSLRVGTEAFF. The CDR3 DNA reads as TGTGCCAGCAGCTTAAGGGTAGGAACTGAAGCTTTCTTT.

The V gene is TRBV19, the J gene TRBJ2-2; 7 bases line up with TRBD2. The germline V gene has CDR1 LNHDA and CDR2 SQIVND (reference sequence). This CDR3 spans 15 amino acids. Germline trimming cut 6 bases from V and 0 bases from J; bases unmatched to any gene: 4. The CDR3 sequence: CASSLGLANTGELFF. The CDR3 bases are TGTGCCAGTAGCCTTGGACTAGCGAACACCGGGGAGCTGTTTTTT.

This clone occurred a few times. The chain links TRBV5-1 to TRBJ1-4; D remains ambiguous. This CDR3 spans 15 amino acids. Per germline, CDR1 SGHRS and CDR2 YFSETQ. Trimming pared 6 bases from V and 0 bases from J, leaving 12 bases between. For the CDR3, the DNA is TGCGCCAGCAAAATAACCGGGACAACTAATGAAAAACTGTTTTTT. Its translation is CASKITGTTNEKLFF.

The chain combines TRBV7-6 with TRBJ2-1; 8 bases align to TRBD2. The CDR3 loop spans 18 amino acids. V lost 2 bases to trimming and J lost 2 bases; unmatched junction nucleotides: 11. The V gene's germline CDR1 is SGHVS and CDR2 FNYEAQ. The CDR3: CASSLRAGGPPPYNEQFF. The CDR3 bases are TGTGCCAGCAGCTTACGGGCGGGAGGCCCCCCGCCCTACAATGAGCAGTTCTTC.

The chain joins TRBV6-5 to TRBJ2-3, with a possible D match to TRBD1 (5 bases). V was pared by 0 bases and J by 3 bases, with 10 bases between. The germline V gene encodes CDR1 MNHEY and CDR2 SVGAGI. This CDR3 has 15 residues. In nucleotides, the CDR3 is TGTGCCAGCAGTTACTCGGGCAGGACAACAGATACGCAGTATTTT. It translates to CASSYSGRTTDTQYF.

The table lists this clone with a count of one. This sequence joins TRBV5-1 and TRBJ2-3, with 10 bases identical to TRBD2. The CDR3 is 14 residues long. J gave up 6 bases and V 4 bases, and 5 bases lay outside the gene matches. Per the germline V gene, CDR1 is SGHRS and CDR2 is YFSETQ. The CDR3 sequence: CASSDLTSGDTQYF. CDR3 DNA sequence: TGCGCCAGCAGCGACCTGACTAGCGGGGATACGCAGTATTTT.

CDR3 region: CASSGAGGLYEQYF. The DNA for the CDR3 is TGTGCCAGCAGTGGAGCGGGAGGGCTCTACGAGCAGTACTTC. The genes are TRBV25-1 and TRBJ2-7; 10 positions match TRBD2. With V trimmed by 4 bases and J by 3 bases, 3 bases remained unmatched. The CDR3 consists of 14 residues. Germline V CDR1 and CDR2: MGHDK, SYGVNS.

The chain joins TRBV29-1 to TRBJ2-3; TRBD1 matches 9 bases. Losses at the gene ends were 7 bases for V and 2 bases for J; bases not matched to a gene: 7. This CDR3 is 14 amino acids long. From germline, CDR1 is SQVTM and CDR2 ANQGSEA. The DNA of the CDR3 is TGCAGCGCCTTCGGGACAGGGTCCACAGATACGCAGTATTTT. Protein sequence: CSAFGTGSTDTQYF.

This clone occurred once. The chain employs TRBV30 and TRBJ2-1; no clear D gene. V was clipped by 2 bases and J by 0 bases, with 11 bases between them. Germline-derived CDR1 and CDR2 are GTSNPN and SVGIG (reference sequence). The CDR3 consists of 15 residues. The CDR3 loop reads CAWSPRASSYNEQFF. The CDR3 nucleotides read TGTGCCTGGAGTCCACGGGCGAGCTCCTACAATGAGCAGTTCTTC.

The V gene is TRBV5-4, the J gene TRBJ1-2; D may be TRBD1 (6 bases). The CDR3 is 13 residues long. V lost 4 bases and J lost 8, with 15 bases in between. CDR1 is SGHNT, CDR2 YYREEE, per germline (reference sequence). The CDR3: CASSGPGRGGYTF. The CDR3 nucleotides are TGTGCCAGCAGCGGGCCCGGCAGGGGCGGCTACACCTTC.

The rearrangement joins TRBV5-1 to TRBJ2-2; TRBD2 is a possible D gene (5 bases). This CDR3 contains 12 residues. V shed 4 bases and J shed 8 bases, with 9 bases lying between them. Germline V gives CDR1 SGHRS, CDR2 YFSETQ. CDR3 loop: CASSPRDGELFF. The CDR3 DNA reads TGCGCCAGCAGCCCCCGGGATGGGGAGCTGTTTTTT.

The chain is built from TRBV7-9 and TRBJ2-5, with D uncertain. This CDR3 is 12 amino acids long. Trimming took 8 bases from V and 1 from J, leaving 8 bases between them. Per the germline V gene, CDR1 is SEHNR and CDR2 is FQNEAQ (reference sequence). In DNA, the CDR3 is TGTGCCAGCGGTGAGGTCCAAGAGACCCAGTACTTC. Protein product: CASGEVQETQYF.